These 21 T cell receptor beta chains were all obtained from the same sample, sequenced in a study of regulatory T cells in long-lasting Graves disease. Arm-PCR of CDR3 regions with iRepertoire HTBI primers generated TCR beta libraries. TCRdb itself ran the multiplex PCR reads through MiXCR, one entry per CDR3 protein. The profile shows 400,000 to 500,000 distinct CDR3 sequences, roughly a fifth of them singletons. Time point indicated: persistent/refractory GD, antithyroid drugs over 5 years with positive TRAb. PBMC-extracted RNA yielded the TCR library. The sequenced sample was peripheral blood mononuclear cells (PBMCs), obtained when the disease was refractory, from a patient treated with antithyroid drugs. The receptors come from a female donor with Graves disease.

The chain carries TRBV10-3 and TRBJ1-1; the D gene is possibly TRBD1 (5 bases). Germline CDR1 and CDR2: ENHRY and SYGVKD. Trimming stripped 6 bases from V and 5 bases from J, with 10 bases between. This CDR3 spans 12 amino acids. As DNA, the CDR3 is TGTGCCATCAGGAGAGGGGATACTGAAGCTTTCTTT. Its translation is CAIRRGDTEAFF.

The DNA of the CDR3 is TGTGCCAGCAGTCAAATCTTCGCCGGGACTAGCCCGGAGACCCAGTACTTC. It encodes CASSQIFAGTSPETQYF. This rearrangement joins TRBV6-1 to TRBJ2-5; 9 nucleotides line up with TRBD2. This CDR3 region has 17 residues. Germline trimming cut 5 bases from V and 5 bases from J; bases unmatched to any gene: 15. The V gene's germline CDR1 is MNHNS and CDR2 SASEGT.

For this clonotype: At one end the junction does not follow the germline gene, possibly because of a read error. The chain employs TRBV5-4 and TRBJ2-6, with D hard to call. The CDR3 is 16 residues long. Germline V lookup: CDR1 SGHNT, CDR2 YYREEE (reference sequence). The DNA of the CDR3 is TGTGCCAGCAGTTTGGCGCTAGTCTCTGGGGCCAACGTCCTGACTTTC. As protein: CASSLALVSGANVLTF.

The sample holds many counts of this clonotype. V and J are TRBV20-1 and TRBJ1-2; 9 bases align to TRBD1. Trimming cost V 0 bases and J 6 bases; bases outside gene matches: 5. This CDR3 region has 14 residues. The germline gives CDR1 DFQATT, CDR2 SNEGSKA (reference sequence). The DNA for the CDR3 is TGCAGTGCTAGAGATTGGGGACAGGGCCATGGCTACACCTTC. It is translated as CSARDWGQGHGYTF.

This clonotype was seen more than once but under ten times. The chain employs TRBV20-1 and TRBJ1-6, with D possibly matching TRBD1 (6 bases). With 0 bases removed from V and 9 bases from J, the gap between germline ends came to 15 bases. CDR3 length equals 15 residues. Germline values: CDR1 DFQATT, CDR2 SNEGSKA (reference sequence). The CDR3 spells CSAREQGGESSPLHF. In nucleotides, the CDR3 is TGCAGTGCTAGAGAACAGGGTGGAGAGTCTTCACCCCTCCACTTT.

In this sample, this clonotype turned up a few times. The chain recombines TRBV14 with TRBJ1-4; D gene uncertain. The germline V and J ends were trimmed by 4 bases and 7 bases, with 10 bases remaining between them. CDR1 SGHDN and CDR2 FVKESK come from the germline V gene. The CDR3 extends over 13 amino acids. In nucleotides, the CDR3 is TGTGCCAGCAGCCGGGATGATGGTGAAAAACTGTTTTTT. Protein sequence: CASSRDDGEKLFF.

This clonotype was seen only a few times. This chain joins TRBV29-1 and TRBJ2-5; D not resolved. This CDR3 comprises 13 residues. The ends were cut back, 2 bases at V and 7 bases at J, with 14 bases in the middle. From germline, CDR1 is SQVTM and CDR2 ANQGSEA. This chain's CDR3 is CSVELVSPGTQYF. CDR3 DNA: TGCAGCGTTGAATTGGTCTCGCCTGGGACCCAGTACTTC.

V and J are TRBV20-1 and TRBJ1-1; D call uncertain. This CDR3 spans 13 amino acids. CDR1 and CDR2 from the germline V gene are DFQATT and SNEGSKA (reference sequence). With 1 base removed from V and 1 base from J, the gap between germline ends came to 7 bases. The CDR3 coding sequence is TGCAGTGCTAGAGCTTCGGAGAACACTGAAGCTTTCTTT. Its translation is CSARASENTEAFF.

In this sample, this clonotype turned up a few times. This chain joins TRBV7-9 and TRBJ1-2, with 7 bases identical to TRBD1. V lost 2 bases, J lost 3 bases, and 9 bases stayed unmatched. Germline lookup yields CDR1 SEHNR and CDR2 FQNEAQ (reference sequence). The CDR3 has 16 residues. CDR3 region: CASSLIRQGVDYGYTF. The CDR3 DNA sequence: TGTGCCAGCAGCTTAATTCGGCAGGGGGTCGACTATGGCTACACCTTC.

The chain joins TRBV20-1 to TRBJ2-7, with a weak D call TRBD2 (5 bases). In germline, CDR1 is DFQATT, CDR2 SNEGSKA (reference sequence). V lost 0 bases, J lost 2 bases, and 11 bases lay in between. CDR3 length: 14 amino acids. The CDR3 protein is CSARDEGHTYEQYF. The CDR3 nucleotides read TGCAGTGCTAGAGATGAGGGCCATACCTACGAGCAGTACTTC.

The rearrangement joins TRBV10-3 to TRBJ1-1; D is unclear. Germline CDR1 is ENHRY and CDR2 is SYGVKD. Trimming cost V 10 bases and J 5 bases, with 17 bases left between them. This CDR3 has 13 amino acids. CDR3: CATSSPSGTEAFF. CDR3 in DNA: TGTGCCACGAGCAGTCCTTCGGGGACTGAAGCTTTCTTT.

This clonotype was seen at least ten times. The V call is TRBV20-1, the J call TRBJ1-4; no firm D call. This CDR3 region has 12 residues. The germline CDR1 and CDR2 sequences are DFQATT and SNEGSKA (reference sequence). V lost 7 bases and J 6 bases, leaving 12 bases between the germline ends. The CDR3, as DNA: TGCAGTGTACGCGGTCTCGATGAAAAACTGTTTTTT. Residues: CSVRGLDEKLFF.

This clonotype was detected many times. The DNA of the CDR3 is TGCAGTGCTTGGGACAGCAATCAGCCCCAGCATTTT. Its protein is CSAWDSNQPQHF. The gene calls are TRBV20-1 and TRBJ1-5; D is perhaps TRBD1 (5 bases). Trimming took off 5 bases at V and 1 base at J, with 6 bases between the two ends. The CDR3 sequence is 12 residues long. CDR1 and CDR2 (germline): DFQATT, SNEGSKA (reference sequence).

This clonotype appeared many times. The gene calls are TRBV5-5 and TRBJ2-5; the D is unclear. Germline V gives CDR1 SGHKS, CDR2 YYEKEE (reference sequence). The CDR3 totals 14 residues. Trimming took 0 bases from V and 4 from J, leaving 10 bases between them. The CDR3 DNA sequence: TGTGCCAGCAGCTTGGACGGATCGCGAGAGACCCAGTACTTC. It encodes CASSLDGSRETQYF.

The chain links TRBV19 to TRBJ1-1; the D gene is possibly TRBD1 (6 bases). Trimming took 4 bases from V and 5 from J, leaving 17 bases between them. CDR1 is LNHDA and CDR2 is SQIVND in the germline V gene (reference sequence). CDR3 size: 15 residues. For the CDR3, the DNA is TGTGCCAGTAGTACCTCCCCGGGGGCTCGAACTGAAGCTTTCTTT. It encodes CASSTSPGARTEAFF. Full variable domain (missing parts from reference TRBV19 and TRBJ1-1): DGGITQSPKYLFRKEGQNVTLSCEQNLNHDAMYWYRQDPGQGLRLIYYSQIVNDFQKGDIAEGYSVSREKKESFPLTVTSAQKNPTAFYLCASSTSPGARTEAFFGQGTRLTVV.

CDR3 bases: TGTGCCAGTAGTATTGGCGACTATGGCTACACCTTC. This sequence encodes CASSIGDYGYTF. The chain links TRBV19 to TRBJ1-2, with D unclear. The CDR3 totals 12 residues. Germline CDR1 reads LNHDA; CDR2 reads SQIVND (reference sequence). V lost 3 bases, J lost 3 bases, and 5 bases lay in between.

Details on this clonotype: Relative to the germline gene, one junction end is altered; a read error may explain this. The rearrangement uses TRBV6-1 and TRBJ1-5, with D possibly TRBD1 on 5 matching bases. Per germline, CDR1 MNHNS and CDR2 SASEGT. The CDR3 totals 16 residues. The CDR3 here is CAGRKGPGGERQPQHF. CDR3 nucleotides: TGTGCCGGCAGAAAAGGTCCCGGGGGTGAGCGACAGCCCCAGCATTTT.

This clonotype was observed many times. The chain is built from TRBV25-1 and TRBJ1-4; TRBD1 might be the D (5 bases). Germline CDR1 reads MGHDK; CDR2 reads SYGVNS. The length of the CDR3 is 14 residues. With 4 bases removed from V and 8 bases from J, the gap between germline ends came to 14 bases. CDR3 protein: CASSVRDGKEKLFF. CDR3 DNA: TGTGCCAGCAGTGTCAGGGATGGGAAGGAAAAACTGTTTTTT.

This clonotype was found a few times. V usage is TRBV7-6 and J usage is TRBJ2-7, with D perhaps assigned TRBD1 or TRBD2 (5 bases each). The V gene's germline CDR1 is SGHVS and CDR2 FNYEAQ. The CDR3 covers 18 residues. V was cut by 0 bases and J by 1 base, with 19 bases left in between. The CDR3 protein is CASSLASPVGAGSYEQYF. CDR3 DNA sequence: TGTGCCAGCAGCTTAGCGAGCCCAGTCGGGGCTGGATCCTACGAGCAGTACTTC.

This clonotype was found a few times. The CDR3 DNA is TGTGCCAGCAGCCAAAACTCCAAATGGAATTCACCCCTCCACTTT. Translating it yields CASSQNSKWNSPLHF. The chain employs TRBV3-2 and TRBJ1-6. TRBV3-2 is annotated as a pseudogene. The CDR3 has 15 residues.

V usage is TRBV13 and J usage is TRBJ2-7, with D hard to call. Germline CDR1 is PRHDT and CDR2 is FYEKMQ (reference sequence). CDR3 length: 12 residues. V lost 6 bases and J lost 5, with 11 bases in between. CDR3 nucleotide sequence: TGTGCCAGCAGTTTGGACCTCAACGAGCAGTACTTC. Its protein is CASSLDLNEQYF.